The 19 T cell receptor beta chains given below trace back to one sample, sequenced in a study of OX40 agonist ivuxolimab in advanced cancers. Libraries were built with the immunoSEQ multiplex PCR assay. Entries here come from immuneACCESS through TCRdb and include only in-frame sequences with V and J called. Some clones fail to appear in such tables; in the studies checked, an unresolved V gene covers under half of the shortfall, and the cause of the remainder is unknown. This sample lists 10,000 to 15,000 clones; 84% were detected once. Under 45% of the sample goes to the ten largest clones. Sequences were derived from CD4+ or CD8+ T cells sorted from blood, sampled in a trial of the OX40 agonist ivuxolimab. These receptors came from an adult with an advanced solid tumor such as melanoma, head and neck, liver or kidney cancer.

This rearrangement joins TRBV19 to TRBJ2-1, with TRBD2 matching over 8 bases. CDR1 and CDR2 (germline): LNHDA, SQIVND (reference sequence). The CDR3 covers 14 residues. V shed 5 bases and J 8 bases; nucleotides not matched to a gene: 8. The CDR3 is CASSDGRAIDEQFF. The CDR3 DNA reads as TGTGCCAGTAGTGACGGGAGGGCCATAGATGAGCAGTTCTTC.

This chain links TRBV6-1 with TRBJ1-1, with D maybe TRBD1 (5 bases). In germline, CDR1 is MNHNS, CDR2 SASEGT. This CDR3 region has 14 residues. Trimming stripped 0 bases from V and 3 bases from J, with 8 bases between. The CDR3 region is CASSEAQGYTEAFF. The CDR3 coding sequence is TGTGCCAGCAGTGAAGCCCAGGGATACACTGAAGCTTTCTTT.

The chain joins TRBV5-6 to TRBJ2-7; 13 bases fit TRBD2. Germline V gene data show CDR1 as SGHDT and CDR2 as YYEEEE. The ends lost 3 bases at V and 2 bases at J; junction bases unmatched: 2. The CDR3 runs to 15 residues. CDR3 region: CASSWGTSGAYEQYF. The CDR3 bases are TGTGCCAGCAGCTGGGGGACTAGCGGGGCCTACGAGCAGTACTTC.

V gene TRBV30 combines with J gene TRBJ1-1; maybe TRBD1 (5 bases). CDR3 length: 14 amino acids. Germline-derived CDR1 and CDR2 are GTSNPN and SVGIG (reference sequence). V shed 3 bases and J shed 0 bases, with 11 bases lying between them. CDR3 nucleotide sequence: TGTGCCTGGAGATTAGGGACGGTGAACACTGAAGCTTTCTTT. This gives the protein CAWRLGTVNTEAFF.

This chain uses TRBV14 with TRBJ2-3; no reliable D call. The germline V gene encodes CDR1 SGHDN and CDR2 FVKESK. V was shortened by 4 bases and J by 6 bases, with 14 bases between the two germline ends. The CDR3 has 14 amino acids. CDR3 amino acids: CASSLRTGWDTQYF. The CDR3 nucleotides read TGTGCCAGCAGCCTGCGGACCGGGTGGGATACGCAGTATTTT.

This clone was seen just once. V usage is TRBV2 and J usage is TRBJ2-5; tentatively, D is TRBD1 (6 bases). Germline lookup yields CDR1 SNHLY and CDR2 FYNNEI. Trimming removed 10 bases from V and 0 bases from J, with 12 bases in between. The CDR3 runs to 13 residues. Written as DNA, the CDR3 is TGTGCCAACAAACAGGGTTACCAAGAGACCCAGTACTTC. Protein product: CANKQGYQETQYF.

The rearrangement joins TRBV6-4 to TRBJ2-1; D may match TRBD1 or TRBD2 (6 bases each). The CDR3 has 14 amino acids. V shed 6 bases and J shed 5 bases, with 14 bases lying between them. The germline V gene has CDR1 MRHNA and CDR2 SNTAGT. The CDR3 DNA sequence: TGTGCCAGCAGCCACGGGGGCAGCCACAATGAGCAGTTCTTC. Its translation is CASSHGGSHNEQFF.

The chain uses TRBV7-9 and TRBJ2-1; D tentatively reads TRBD1 or TRBD2 (5 bases each). V was trimmed by 0 bases and J by 8 bases, leaving 17 bases between them. Looked up from germline, CDR1 is SEHNR and CDR2 is FQNEAQ (reference sequence). The CDR3 sequence is 16 residues long. CDR3 nucleotides: TGTGCCAGCAGCTTAGCTGACTTCTGGGGGTTCTATGAGCAGTTCTTC. This codes for CASSLADFWGFYEQFF.

The chain couples TRBV27 to TRBJ2-1; no firm D call. Germline V gene data show CDR1 as MNHEY and CDR2 as SMNVEV (reference sequence). V lost 4 bases and J 0 bases, leaving 7 bases between the germline ends. This CDR3 spans 14 amino acids. Here the CDR3 reads CASSWVHSYNEQFF. The CDR3 DNA reads as TGTGCCAGCAGTTGGGTGCACTCCTACAATGAGCAGTTCTTC.

The chain is built from TRBV30 and TRBJ2-1; no definite D call. The CDR3 consists of 13 residues. The germline gives CDR1 GTSNPN, CDR2 SVGIG (reference sequence). V was clipped by 0 bases and J by 6 bases, with 9 bases between them. The DNA of the CDR3 is TGTGCCTGGAGTGTAATCAGGAGCAATGAGCAGTTCTTC. Amino acids: CAWSVIRSNEQFF.

This clone is a singleton in its sample. The V gene is TRBV6-1, the J gene TRBJ1-1; D ambiguous. This CDR3 has 15 amino acids. Between the trimmed V and J ends, which lost 8 bases and 0 bases, there was a span of 16 bases. Per germline, CDR1 MNHNS and CDR2 SASEGT. DNA for the CDR3: TGTGCCAGCTATCTGGCACCGGGCATGAACACTGAAGCTTTCTTT. This codes for CASYLAPGMNTEAFF.

The chain recombines TRBV10-3 with TRBJ2-2; D unclear. This CDR3 is 12 amino acids long. CDR1 and CDR2 (germline): ENHRY, SYGVKD. Trimming cost V 3 bases and J 5 bases, with 4 bases left between them. The CDR3 sequence is CAISDFTGELFF. CDR3 nucleotides: TGTGCCATCAGTGATTTTACCGGGGAGCTGTTTTTT.

A note on this clone: One junction end disagrees with the germline gene, perhaps due to a read error. The chain combines TRBV7-7 with TRBJ1-6; 9 bases map to TRBD1. The CDR3 consists of 16 residues. CDR1 is SSHAT, CDR2 FNYEAQ, per germline (reference sequence). The chain's CDR3 is CASSLERTGDNSPLHF. The CDR3 DNA is TGTGCTAGCAGCTTAGAAAGGACAGGGGATAATTCACCCCTCCACTTT.

The chain uses TRBV11-1 and TRBJ2-1; the D gene is possibly TRBD1 (5 bases). This CDR3 region has 15 residues. The V gene's germline CDR1 is SGHAT and CDR2 FQDESV (reference sequence). V was clipped by 6 bases and J by 6 bases, with 18 bases between them. The CDR3 region is CASSYYGRTTNEQFF. The CDR3 coding sequence is TGTGCCAGCAGTTATTATGGACGGACAACCAATGAGCAGTTCTTC.

This clone rates as medium-sized. This chain links TRBV2 with TRBJ2-1; TRBD1 matches 10 bases. The CDR3 consists of 13 residues. CDR1 and CDR2 (germline): SNHLY, FYNNEI. Germline trimming cut 4 bases from V and 9 bases from J; bases unmatched to any gene: 3. CDR3 DNA: TGTGCCAGCAGTGGGACAGGGGGACGTGAGCAGTTCTTC. Residues: CASSGTGGREQFF.

This chain uses TRBV27 with TRBJ1-1; D gene ambiguous. With 2 bases removed from V and 1 base from J, the gap between germline ends came to 5 bases. This CDR3 is built from 13 residues. Germline V gene lookup returns CDR1 MNHEY and CDR2 SMNVEV (reference sequence). The CDR3 nucleotides read TGTGCCAGCAGTTTAACAGCGAACACTGAAGCTTTCTTT. This codes for CASSLTANTEAFF.

The chain is built from TRBV5-1 and TRBJ1-4; TRBD1 aligns across 9 bases. This CDR3 has 15 residues. Germline V gives CDR1 SGHRS, CDR2 YFSETQ. With V trimmed by 2 bases and J by 8 bases, 7 bases remained unmatched. The CDR3 nucleotides read TGCGCCAGCAGCTTCTCCGGGACAGGGTACGAAAAACTGTTTTTT. Translating it yields CASSFSGTGYEKLFF.

The rearrangement uses TRBV11-2 and TRBJ1-4; D is possibly TRBD1 (5 bases). Germline CDR1 and CDR2: SGHAT and FQNNGV. The CDR3 is made up of 17 amino acids. The V and J ends lost 0 bases and 3 bases respectively, with 14 bases between them. CDR3 sequence reads: CASSLEGGTGPNEKLFF. As DNA, the CDR3 is TGTGCCAGCAGCTTAGAGGGGGGAACGGGACCTAATGAAAAACTGTTTTTT.

J is TRBJ2-1 and V is TRBV7-9; D might be TRBD1 (7 bases). The CDR3 totals 17 residues. Trimming left V 5 bases short and J 3 bases short, with 20 bases between. Germline-derived CDR1 and CDR2 are SEHNR and FQNEAQ (reference sequence). CDR3: CASSRLSGGLYYNEQFF. In nucleotides, the CDR3 is TGTGCCAGCAGCCGCCTTTCAGGGGGACTGTACTACAATGAGCAGTTCTTC.